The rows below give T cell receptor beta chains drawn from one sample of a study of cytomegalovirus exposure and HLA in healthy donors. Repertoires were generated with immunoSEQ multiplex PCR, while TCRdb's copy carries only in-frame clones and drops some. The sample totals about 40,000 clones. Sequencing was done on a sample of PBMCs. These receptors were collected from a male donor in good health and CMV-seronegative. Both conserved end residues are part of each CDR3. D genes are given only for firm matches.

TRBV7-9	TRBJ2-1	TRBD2	TGTGCCAGCAGCTTAGCGACTAGCGGGGGGAATGAGCAGTTCTTC	CASSLATSGGNEQFF
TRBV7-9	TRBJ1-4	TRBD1	TGTGCCAGCAGCCCGACAGGGGGCGGAAAACTGTTTTTT	CASSPTGGGKLFF
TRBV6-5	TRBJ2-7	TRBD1	TGTGCCAGCAGTTACCCCGGGACAGGGCACGAGCAGTACTTC	CASSYPGTGHEQYF
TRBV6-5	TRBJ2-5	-	TGTGCCAGCAGTCCCTTTGAGGGTGGCGGAGAGACCCAGTACTTC	CASSPFEGGGETQYF
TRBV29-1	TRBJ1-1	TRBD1	TGCAGCTACTGGACAGGAGAGAACACTGAAGCTTTCTTT	CSYWTGENTEAFF
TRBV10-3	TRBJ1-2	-	TGTGCCATCAGTGGGGGGGATCAGGGCTACACCTTC	CAISGGDQGYTF
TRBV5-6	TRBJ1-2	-	TGTGCCAGCAGCTTGGATCCGGGGTCGGGTGGCTACACCTTC	CASSLDPGSGGYTF
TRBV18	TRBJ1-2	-	TGTGCCAGCTCACCCCAGGAGGGAAGCTATGGCTACACCTTC	CASSPQEGSYGYTF
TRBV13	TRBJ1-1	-	TGTGCCAGCAGCCATGCGATGAACACTGAAGCTTTCTTT	CASSHAMNTEAFF
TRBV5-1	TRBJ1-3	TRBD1	TGCGCCAGCAGCTTGTTGACAGGGAACTCTGGAAACACCATATATTTT	CASSLLTGNSGNTIYF
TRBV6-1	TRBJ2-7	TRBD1	TGTGCCAGCAGTGTCGCGACAGGGACAACCTACGAGCAGTACTTC	CASSVATGTTYEQYF
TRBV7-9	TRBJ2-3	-	TGTGCCAGCAGCCCTAGAAGGACAACTAGCACAGATACGCAGTATTTT	CASSPRRTTSTDTQYF
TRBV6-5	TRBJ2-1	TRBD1	TGTGCCAGCAGTTCGGGGACAGGGGGGAATGAGCAGTTCTTC	CASSSGTGGNEQFF
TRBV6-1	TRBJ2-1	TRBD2	TGTGCCGGTGGGACTAGCATTGTCGGTGAGCAGTTCTTC	CAGGTSIVGEQFF
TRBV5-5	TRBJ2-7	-	TGTGCCAGCAGCTTCACAAACTACGAGCAGTACTTC	CASSFTNYEQYF
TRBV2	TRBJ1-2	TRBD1	TGTGCCAGCAGTAGGGACAGCCTTAACTATGGCTACACCTTC	CASSRDSLNYGYTF
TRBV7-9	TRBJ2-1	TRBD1	TGTGCCAGCAGCTTCGGGACAGGGGGCGTGGATGAGCAGTTCTTC	CASSFGTGGVDEQFF
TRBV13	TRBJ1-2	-	TGTGCCAGCAGCTCCAACAGGGCCTATGGCTACACCTTC	CASSSNRAYGYTF
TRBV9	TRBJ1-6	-	TGTGCCAGCAGCGTAGGAGGGAGCAGCTATAATTCACCCCTCCACTTT	CASSVGGSSYNSPLHF
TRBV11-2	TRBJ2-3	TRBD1	TGTGCCAGCAGCTTAGAGGCCGGCAGGGGGCGCCAAGATACGCAGTATTTT	CASSLEAGRGRQDTQYF
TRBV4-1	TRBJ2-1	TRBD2	TGCGCCAGCAGCCAACGACTAGCGGGGGGGCCGCTTGAGCAGTTCTTC	CASSQRLAGGPLEQFF
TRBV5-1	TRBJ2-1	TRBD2	TGCGCCAGCAGCTTAGGATTCAGCGGGGGGCCCAATGAGCAGTTCTTC	CASSLGFSGGPNEQFF
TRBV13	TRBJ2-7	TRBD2	TGTGCCAGCAGCTTAGGCCTCCGCGGGACTAGCGTCTACGAGCAGTACTTC	CASSLGLRGTSVYEQYF
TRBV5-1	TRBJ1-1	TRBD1	TGCGCCAGCTCCCCGACAGGGTACACTGAAGCTTTCTTT	CASSPTGYTEAFF
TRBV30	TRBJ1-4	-	TGTGCCTGGAGCGAGACAGCTAATGAAAAACTGTTTTTT	CAWSETANEKLFF
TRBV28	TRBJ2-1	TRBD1	TGTGCCAGCATGACAGGGGGTTTAAATGAGCAGTTCTTC	CASMTGGLNEQFF
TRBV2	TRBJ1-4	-	TGTGCCAGCAGGAGGGACATTGGTGAAAAACTGTTTTTT	CASRRDIGEKLFF
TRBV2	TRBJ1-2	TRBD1	TGTGCCAGCAGCGACAGGGGGCTATACTATGGCTACACCTTC	CASSDRGLYYGYTF
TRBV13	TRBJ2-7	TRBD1	TGTGCCAGCAGCTTAGGGACAGGGGGCAGCGAGCAGTACTTC	CASSLGTGGSEQYF
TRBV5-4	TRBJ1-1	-	TGTGCCAGCAGCTTGGCCGGTACCCGGGGGACTGAAGCTTTCTTT	CASSLAGTRGTEAFF
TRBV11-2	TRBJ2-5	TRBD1	TGTGCCAGCAGCTTACCAGACAGGGGAGAGACCCAGTACTTC	CASSLPDRGETQYF
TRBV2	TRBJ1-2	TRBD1	TGTGCCAGCAGCGCCAGGGGACAGGGGTATGGCTACACCTTC	CASSARGQGYGYTF
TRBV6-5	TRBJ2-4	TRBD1	TGTGCCACTAGGGACAGGGGTGACATTCAGTACTTC	CATRDRGDIQYF
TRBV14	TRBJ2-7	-	TGTGCCAGCAGCCAAGGGCTAGCACGGTATCACGAGCAGTACTTC	CASSQGLARYHEQYF
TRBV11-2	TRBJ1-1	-	TGTGCCAGCAGCTTAGCTGCGGGGAGAAACACTGAAGCTTTCTTT	CASSLAAGRNTEAFF
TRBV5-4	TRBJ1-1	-	TGTGCCAGCGGGGGCCAGGGCCTAAACACTGAAGCTTTCTTT	CASGGQGLNTEAFF
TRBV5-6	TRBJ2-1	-	TGTGCCAGCAGTATGACAGATTACAATGAGCAGTTCTTC	CASSMTDYNEQFF
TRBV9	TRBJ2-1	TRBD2	TGTGCCAGCACCCCTTCGGGGGGGGCCTACAATGAGCAGTTCTTC	CASTPSGGAYNEQFF
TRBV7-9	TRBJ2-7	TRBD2	TGTGCCAGCAGCGGTGGGACTAGCGGTTACGAGCAGTACTTC	CASSGGTSGYEQYF
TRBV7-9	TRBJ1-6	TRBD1	TGTGCCAGCAGCCGGGGACAGGAAGATTCACCCCTCCACTTT	CASSRGQEDSPLHF
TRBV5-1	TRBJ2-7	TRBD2	TGCGCCAGCAAATGGGGGGGAGCCTACGAGCAGTACTTC	CASKWGGAYEQYF
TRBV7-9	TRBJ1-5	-	TGTGCCAGCAGCTTAGGGCCGGGGGATCAGCCCCAGCATTTT	CASSLGPGDQPQHF
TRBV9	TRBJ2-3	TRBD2	TGTGCCAGCAGCGGGGTAGCGGGGGGTCCAGATACGCAGTATTTT	CASSGVAGGPDTQYF
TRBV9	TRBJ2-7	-	TGTGCCAGCAGCGTAGAAGGCGTCGGGTACGAGCAGTACTTC	CASSVEGVGYEQYF
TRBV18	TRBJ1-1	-	TGTGCCAGCTCAGTGGACAGTTTAGGGGACACTGAAGCTTTCTTT	CASSVDSLGDTEAFF
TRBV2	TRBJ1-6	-	TGTGCCAGCAGTGCTACAGGGTATGGTCCAAATTCACCCCTCCACTTT	CASSATGYGPNSPLHF
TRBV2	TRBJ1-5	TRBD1	TGTGCCAGCAGAGGGACAGCGAGCAATCAGCCCCAGCATTTT	CASRGTASNQPQHF
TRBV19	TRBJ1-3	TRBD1	TGTGCCAGTAGCCGGAACACAGGGGGCTCTGGAAACACCATATATTTT	CASSRNTGGSGNTIYF
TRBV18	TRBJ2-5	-	TGTGCCAGCTCAGTACAAGAGACCCAGTACTTC	CASSVQETQYF
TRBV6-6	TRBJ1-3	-	TGTGCCAGCAGTTCTTTGAGGGCTGGAAACACCATATATTTT	CASSSLRAGNTIYF
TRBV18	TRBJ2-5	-	TGTGCCAGCTCACTAGGACAGCAAGAGACCCAGTACTTC	CASSLGQQETQYF
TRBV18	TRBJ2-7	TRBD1	TGTGCCAGCTCACCAAGGGGACAGTCGTTATCCTACGAGCAGTACTTC	CASSPRGQSLSYEQYF